Given below is one T cell receptor (beta chain) in context. Its antigen remains unidentified. This CDR3 contains 15 residues. Germline values: CDR1 SEHNR, CDR2 FQNEAQ (reference sequence). The V segment lost 1 base and the J segment 4 bases; nucleotides outside the gene matches: 5. Generated by immunoSEQ multiplex PCR, the TCRdb table keeps only in-frame clones and is missing some. The sample consists of about 320,000 clones, roughly 84% of them appearing once. The data were obtained in a study of shared clonotypes between healthy human individuals. Study conclusions and caveats: Researchers sampled blood only, noting tissue repertoires likely differ. A generally larger estimated richness was seen in naive subsets than in memory subsets. Clonotype sharing across donors was expected to vary with sequencing depth. Enrolling few donors narrowed the genetic and exposure-history diversity that was represented.

Sequencing was done on a sample of memory CD8+ T cells sorted from blood. The subset denotes: CD45RO+ cells pooled with CCR7-negative TemRA cells. The source of this sequence is a man between 18 and 35 years old in good health. The rearrangement joins TRBV7-9 to TRBJ1-2, with 8 bases lining up with TRBD1. CDR3 amino acids: CASSLGTGPIYGYTF. The DNA for the CDR3 is TGTGCCAGCAGCTTAGGGACAGGGCCAATCTATGGCTACACCTTC.